Following are 32 T cell receptor beta chains from one sample sequenced in a study of PD-1 blockade in mismatch repair-deficient tumors (dated by TCRdb to the late 2010s). The library came from the immunoSEQ multiplex PCR assay. TCRdb re-hosts the immuneACCESS table, in-frame sequences only. Its copies lack some clones; in the studies checked, an unresolved V gene accounts for under half of them, and the cause for the rest is not known. This sample comprises 100,000 to 150,000 clones, more than 70% of them detected only once. The ten largest clones add up to approximately 10% of the sample. The sample here was peripheral blood, taken approximately 69 weeks after starting pembrolizumab. The origin of the receptors is an adult with mismatch repair-deficient cancer.

The J gene is TRBJ1-4, the V gene TRBV6-5, with 10 bases fitting TRBD1. The CDR3 is made up of 15 amino acids. V dropped 5 bases and J dropped 8; count of bases not matched to a gene: 8. The germline V gene has CDR1 MNHEY and CDR2 SVGAGI. CDR3 sequence: CASSADRGLREKLFF. CDR3 bases: TGTGCCAGCAGTGCTGACAGGGGGCTCCGAGAAAAACTGTTTTTT.

CDR3 sequence reads: CASHTLPGGDEQFF. DNA for the CDR3: TGCGCCAGCCACACCTTGCCGGGAGGCGATGAGCAGTTCTTC. V and J are TRBV5-1 and TRBJ2-1, with 7 bases identical to TRBD2. The ends lost 7 bases at V and 8 bases at J; junction bases unmatched: 12. Germline CDR1 and CDR2: SGHRS and YFSETQ. The CDR3 is 14 residues long.

V usage is TRBV21-1 and J usage is TRBJ2-1; TRBD2 reflects the table's D call only, with no check against the DNA. TRBV21-1 is flagged as a pseudogene. The CDR3 covers 14 residues. As DNA, the CDR3 is TGTGCCAGCAGCACCGGGTTTGGTATCAATGAGCAGTTCTTC. This gives the protein CASSTGFGINEQFF.

The rearrangement uses TRBV28 and TRBJ1-2; tentatively, D is TRBD1 (5 bases). The germline V gene encodes CDR1 MDHEN and CDR2 SYDVKM. This CDR3 has 15 residues. V was shortened by 1 base and J by 8 bases, with 17 bases between the two germline ends. The CDR3 sequence: CASSLFFVDSPGYTF. DNA for the CDR3: TGTGCCAGCAGTTTATTTTTCGTCGACAGTCCGGGCTACACCTTC.

CDR3 DNA: TGTGCCAGCAGCGTAGTAGGGACCCCAGCCTCTGGAAACACCATATATTTT. It is translated as CASSVVGTPASGNTIYF. This chain connects TRBV9 to TRBJ1-3, with D maybe TRBD1 (5 bases). V lost 0 bases and J lost 0, with 13 bases in between. The CDR3 loop spans 17 amino acids. CDR1 and CDR2 from the germline V gene are SGDLS and YYNGEE.

The DNA for the CDR3 is TGTGCCAGTAGTAGGGTAGCGGGAGCCAGCACAGATACGCAGTATTTT. Translation: CASSRVAGASTDTQYF. This chain connects TRBV19 to TRBJ2-3, with 9 nucleotides matching TRBD2. With 4 bases clipped from V and 0 bases from J, the junction kept 5 bases outside the gene matches. There are 16 residues in the CDR3. Germline V gene data show CDR1 as LNHDA and CDR2 as SQIVND (reference sequence).

The chain uses TRBV7-9 and TRBJ2-1; TRBD2 might be the D (6 bases). The germline gives CDR1 SEHNR, CDR2 FQNEAQ (reference sequence). V was trimmed by 3 bases and J by 8 bases, leaving 8 bases between them. CDR3 length: 12 amino acids. CDR3 sequence: CASSFGGYEQFF. In DNA, the CDR3 is TGTGCCAGCAGCTTTGGAGGGTATGAGCAGTTCTTC.

The gene calls are TRBV9 and TRBJ2-7, with 7 nucleotides matching TRBD1. Per the germline V gene, CDR1 is SGDLS and CDR2 is YYNGEE. The CDR3 runs to 12 residues. With V trimmed by 1 base and J by 6 bases, 1 base remained unmatched. CDR3 DNA: TGTGCCAGCAGCGTATCAGGGGGCGAGCAGTACTTC. This codes for CASSVSGGEQYF.

This chain links TRBV6-1 with TRBJ2-3; D tentatively fits TRBD1 or TRBD2 (5 bases each). The CDR3 totals 13 residues. Germline V lookup: CDR1 MNHNS, CDR2 SASEGT. V lost 4 bases to trimming and J lost 4 bases, with 9 bases between them. The CDR3 spells CASSVEGPDTQYF. The CDR3 DNA reads as TGTGCCAGCAGTGTTGAGGGGCCAGATACGCAGTATTTT.

The chain is built from TRBV6-4 and TRBJ2-1, with TRBD1 as a possible D gene (6 bases). Germline loops: CDR1 MRHNA, CDR2 SNTAGT. The CDR3 is 12 amino acids. Trimming removed 5 bases from V and 9 bases from J, with 11 bases in between. The CDR3 DNA is TGTGCCAGCAGTTCAGGGGTCGGTGAGCAGTTCTTC. This codes for CASSSGVGEQFF.

The chain employs TRBV7-2 and TRBJ2-1, with 10 nucleotides matching TRBD2. This CDR3 spans 15 amino acids. Looked up from germline, CDR1 is SGHTA and CDR2 is FQGNSA. Trimming removed 3 bases from V and 9 bases from J; junction bases left unmatched: 8. The CDR3 reads CASSFSRLAGLEQFF. CDR3 nucleotide sequence: TGTGCCAGCAGCTTTTCGAGACTAGCGGGTCTTGAGCAGTTCTTC.

The V call is TRBV11-2, the J call TRBJ1-1; D is uncertain. Germline V lookup: CDR1 SGHAT, CDR2 FQNNGV. V was pared by 1 base and J by 5 bases, with 11 bases between. This CDR3 has 14 amino acids. The CDR3 coding sequence is TGTGCCAGCAGCTTAGCAGCGAGGAGGACTGAAGCTTTCTTT. This codes for CASSLAARRTEAFF.

The V and J genes are TRBV4-3 and TRBJ2-5; no definite D call. Germline values: CDR1 LGHNA, CDR2 YSLEER. The CDR3 is 15 amino acids. V was shortened by 1 base and J by 1 base, with 10 bases between the two germline ends. The DNA of the CDR3 is TGCGCCAGCAGCCAAGGCGTCGGCACCCAAGAGACCCAGTACTTC. As protein: CASSQGVGTQETQYF.

V gene TRBV7-2 combines with J gene TRBJ2-7; D tentatively reads TRBD1 or TRBD2 (6 bases each). V was pared by 8 bases and J by 3 bases, with 20 bases between. The CDR3 is 15 residues long. CDR1 and CDR2 from the germline V gene are SGHTA and FQGNSA. CDR3 loop: CASAGGTSLNYEQYF. The CDR3 DNA reads as TGTGCCAGCGCAGGCGGGACAAGTTTAAACTACGAGCAGTACTTC. Drawing the rest from reference TRBV7-2 and TRBJ2-7, the complete variable domain is GAGVSQSPSNKVTEKGKDVELRCDPISGHTALYWYRQSLGQGLEFLIYFQGNSAPDKSGLPSDRFSAERTGGSVSTLTIQRTQQEDSAVYLCASAGGTSLNYEQYFGPGTRLTVT.

The chain employs TRBV4-1 and TRBJ2-7; no clear D gene. CDR1 is MGHRA, CDR2 YSYEKL, per germline. The CDR3 spans 14 residues. The V end lost 0 bases, the J end lost 6 bases, and 12 bases lay between the germline ends. The CDR3 is CASSQDDWSSEQYF. In nucleotides, the CDR3 is TGCGCCAGCAGCCAAGACGACTGGAGTTCCGAGCAGTACTTC.

The rearrangement joins TRBV13 to TRBJ2-3; D uncertain. CDR1 PRHDT and CDR2 FYEKMQ come from the germline V gene (reference sequence). V lost 0 bases, J lost 0 bases, and 4 bases lay in between. The CDR3 extends over 14 amino acids. The chain's CDR3 is CASSLGGSTDTQYF. DNA of the CDR3: TGTGCCAGCAGCTTAGGCGGTAGCACAGATACGCAGTATTTT.

The chain combines TRBV19 with TRBJ2-7; D is undetermined. V shed 5 bases and J shed 5 bases, with 19 bases lying between them. The CDR3 spans 15 residues. In germline, CDR1 is LNHDA, CDR2 SQIVND (reference sequence). CDR3 residues: CASSARSSGLNEQYF. CDR3 coding DNA: TGTGCCAGTAGTGCCCGCTCTAGTGGGCTCAACGAGCAGTACTTC.

The rearrangement uses TRBV6-6 and TRBJ2-7; a possible D gene is TRBD1 (5 bases). V was clipped by 2 bases and J by 6 bases, with 5 bases between them. The CDR3 runs to 11 residues. Germline V gives CDR1 MNHNY, CDR2 SVGAGI (reference sequence). CDR3 coding DNA: TGTGCCAGCAGTTACAGGGGCGAGCAGTACTTC. Its translation: CASSYRGEQYF.

The V call is TRBV10-2, the J call TRBJ2-7, with D hard to call. Germline V gives CDR1 WSHSY, CDR2 SAAADI. Trimming took 5 bases from V and 2 from J, leaving 7 bases between them. This CDR3 contains 12 residues. The CDR3 sequence: CASSSTPYEQYF. The CDR3 DNA is TGCGCCAGCAGTTCCACCCCCTACGAGCAGTACTTC.

The chain couples TRBV7-4 to TRBJ2-2, with 10 positions matching TRBD2. The CDR3 has 16 residues. V lost 6 bases and J lost 1; bases outside the gene matches: 5. From germline, CDR1 is SGHVT and CDR2 SQSDAQ. CDR3 sequence reads: CASSSGLAENTGELFF. In DNA, the CDR3 is TGTGCCAGCAGTTCCGGACTAGCGGAGAACACCGGGGAGCTGTTTTTT. The full variable domain, in which reference TRBV7-4 and TRBJ2-2 provide the parts outside the CDR3, is GAGVSQSPRYKVAKRGRDVALRCDSISGHVTLYWYRQTLGQGSEVLTYSQSDAQRDKSGRPSGRFSAERPERSVSTLKIQRTEQGDSAVYLCASSSGLAENTGELFFGEGSRLTVL.

The chain combines TRBV29-1 with TRBJ2-1; D is unresolved. Germline CDR1 reads SQVTM; CDR2 reads ANQGSEA. The V end was cut by 2 bases, the J end by 6 bases, with 14 bases between. CDR3 length equals 14 residues. DNA for the CDR3: TGCAGCGTTGAAAGACCCAGCCATGGCAATGAGCAGTTCTTC. As protein: CSVERPSHGNEQFF.

This chain joins TRBV4-2 and TRBJ2-2, with D tentatively TRBD1 (6 bases). The V end was cut by 0 bases, the J end by 5 bases, with 13 bases between. The CDR3 has 16 amino acids. In germline, CDR1 is LGHNA, CDR2 YNFKEQ. The DNA of the CDR3 is TGTGCCAGCAGCCAAGATGAGGCAGGGGAAACCGGGGAGCTGTTTTTT. This gives the protein CASSQDEAGETGELFF.

The chain has TRBV4-3 and TRBJ2-4; TRBD2 aligns across 15 bases. Trimming removed 4 bases from V and 3 bases from J; junction bases left unmatched: 4. CDR1 LGHNA and CDR2 YSLEER come from the germline V gene. The CDR3 extends over 17 amino acids. The CDR3 loop is CASSPGLAGGGKNIQYF. CDR3 bases: TGCGCCAGCAGCCCGGGACTAGCGGGAGGAGGCAAAAACATTCAGTACTTC.

The V gene is TRBV5-1, the J gene TRBJ2-7; 7 bases map to TRBD2. In germline, CDR1 is SGHRS, CDR2 YFSETQ. Trimming at V came to 1 base and at J to 3 bases, leaving 7 bases not matched to a gene. The CDR3 loop spans 15 amino acids. The CDR3 region has the DNA TGCGCCAGCAGCTTGACCACTAGCGCCCTCTACGAGCAGTACTTC. Residues: CASSLTTSALYEQYF.

This clone came up once. One junction end does not reproduce the germline sequence, and a read error may be involved. This chain uses TRBV29-1 with TRBJ1-2; 8 bases line up with TRBD1. The CDR3 runs to 10 residues. Germline V gene lookup returns CDR1 SQVTM and CDR2 ANQGSEA. CDR3 nucleotide sequence: TGCAGCGTCTACAGGGGGGGCTTCACCTTC. Translation gives CSVYRGGFTF.

The V gene is TRBV6-6, the J gene TRBJ2-7, with TRBD2 matching 14 bases. This CDR3 comprises 14 residues. The junction had 2 bases not matched to a gene; V was cut back by 6 bases and J by 4 bases. Germline CDR1 reads MNHNY; CDR2 reads SVGAGI (reference sequence). In nucleotides, the CDR3 is TGTGCCAGCAGGGGGACTAGCGGGAGTTACGAGCAGTACTTC. Protein sequence: CASRGTSGSYEQYF.

The rearrangement uses TRBV14 and TRBJ1-1; 10 nucleotides align to TRBD1. The CDR3 length is 15 residues. Unmatched junction bases numbered 1, after V lost 2 bases and J lost 1 base. Germline CDR1 and CDR2: SGHDN and FVKESK. The CDR3 sequence is CASSQRDRGNTEAFF. DNA for the CDR3: TGTGCCAGCAGCCAAAGGGACAGGGGGAACACTGAAGCTTTCTTT.

The chain combines TRBV30 with TRBJ1-4; D is unclear. Between the trimmed V and J ends, which lost 0 bases and 7 bases, there was a span of 21 bases. The V gene's germline CDR1 is GTSNPN and CDR2 SVGIG (reference sequence). This CDR3 has 17 residues. CDR3 residues: CAWSVGRLGRVGEKLFF. The CDR3 nucleotides are TGTGCCTGGAGTGTAGGCAGGTTAGGGCGGGTTGGTGAAAAACTGTTTTTT. The entire variable domain, with the rest obtained from reference TRBV30 and TRBJ1-4, is as follows: SQTIHQWPATLVQPVGSPLSLECTVEGTSNPNLYWYRQAAGRGLQLLFYSVGIGQISSEVPQNLSASRPQDRQFILSSKKLLLSDSGFYLCAWSVGRLGRVGEKLFFGSGTQLSVL.

V and J are TRBV5-4 and TRBJ2-7, with D maybe TRBD2 (7 bases). In germline, CDR1 is SGHNT, CDR2 YYREEE (reference sequence). Trimming shortened V by 2 bases and J by 4 bases, and 13 bases separated the two germline ends. The CDR3 covers 14 residues. CDR3 sequence (DNA): TGTGCCAGCAGCTTCGGCGGGGGACATTACGAGCAGTACTTC. Its translation: CASSFGGGHYEQYF. Variable domain in full (rest from reference TRBV5-4 and TRBJ2-7): ETGVTQSPTHLIKTRGQQVTLRCSSQSGHNTVSWYQQALGQGPQFIFQYYREEENGRGNFPPRFSGLQFPNYSSELNVNALELDDSALYLCASSFGGGHYEQYFGPGTRLTVT.

This CDR3 is CASSFGGNIQYF. CDR3 nucleotide sequence: TGTGCCAGCAGCTTTGGCGGAAACATTCAGTACTTC. The chain couples TRBV11-2 to TRBJ2-4; D gene unclear. V shed 3 bases and J shed 6 bases, with 6 bases lying between them. The germline V gene has CDR1 SGHAT and CDR2 FQNNGV. CDR3 length: 12 amino acids.

This clone has just one count. The genes are TRBV29-1 and TRBJ2-1; D unresolved. The CDR3 is 11 residues long. V was shortened by 4 bases and J by 8 bases, with 9 bases between the two germline ends. CDR1 and CDR2 (germline): SQVTM, ANQGSEA. The CDR3 loop reads CSVARIHEQFF. DNA for the CDR3: TGCAGCGTTGCCCGAATCCATGAGCAGTTCTTC.

This chain joins TRBV6-1 and TRBJ2-4; D is perhaps TRBD1 (5 bases). Trimming removed 2 bases at V and 8 bases at J, with 7 bases between. The germline V gene encodes CDR1 MNHNS and CDR2 SASEGT. The length of the CDR3 is 12 residues. The CDR3 nucleotides are TGTGCCAGCAGTGAACTAGGGGACATTCAGTACTTC. Translation: CASSELGDIQYF.